This TCR beta chain is drawn from a study of blood T cells in healthy people across ages. Whole-study results and caveats: Whereas aged donors had fewer naive CD4+ cells, long-lived donors had more of them and higher diversity. Samples with more naive T cells showed higher observed beta diversity.

The germline gives CDR1 SGHTA, CDR2 FQGTGA. The CDR3 consists of 14 residues. Trimming stripped 1 base from V and 4 bases from J, with 10 bases between. A second PCR of roughly 7 to 11 cycles used a sample-barcoded 5' primer and a J-beta primer mix. All samples yielded 3 million or more CDR3-containing paired-end reads. TCRdb processed the 5' RACE reads anew with MiXCR; each CDR3 protein has one entry. The table shows approximately 2,000,000 distinct CDR3 sequences, with roughly two fifths occurring only once. As for this clonotype: Its antigen is undetermined.

Specimen: blood. J is TRBJ1-2 and V is TRBV7-3; a possible D gene is TRBD1 (5 bases). The receptor was isolated from a human donor in good health. As DNA, the CDR3 is TGTGCCAGCAGCTTAAATGTCAGGGCCTATGGCTACACCTTC. It yields the protein CASSLNVRAYGYTF.